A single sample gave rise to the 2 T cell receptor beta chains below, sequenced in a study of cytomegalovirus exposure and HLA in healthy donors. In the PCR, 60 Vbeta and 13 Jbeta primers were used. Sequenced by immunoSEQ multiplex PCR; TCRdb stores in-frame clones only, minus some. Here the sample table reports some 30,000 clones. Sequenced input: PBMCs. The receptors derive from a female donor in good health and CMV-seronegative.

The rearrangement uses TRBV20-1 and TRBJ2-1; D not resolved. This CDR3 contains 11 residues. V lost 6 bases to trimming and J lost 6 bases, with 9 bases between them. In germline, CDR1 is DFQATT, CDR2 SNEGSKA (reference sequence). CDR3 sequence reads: CSAENANEQFF. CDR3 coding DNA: TGCAGTGCGGAGAATGCCAATGAGCAGTTCTTC.

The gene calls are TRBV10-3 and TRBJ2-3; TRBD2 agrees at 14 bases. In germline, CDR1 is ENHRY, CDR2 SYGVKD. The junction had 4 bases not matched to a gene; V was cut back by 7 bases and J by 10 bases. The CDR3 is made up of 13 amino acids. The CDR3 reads CAITTSGGAAQYF. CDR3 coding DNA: TGTGCCATCACGACTAGCGGGGGGGCGGCGCAGTATTTT.